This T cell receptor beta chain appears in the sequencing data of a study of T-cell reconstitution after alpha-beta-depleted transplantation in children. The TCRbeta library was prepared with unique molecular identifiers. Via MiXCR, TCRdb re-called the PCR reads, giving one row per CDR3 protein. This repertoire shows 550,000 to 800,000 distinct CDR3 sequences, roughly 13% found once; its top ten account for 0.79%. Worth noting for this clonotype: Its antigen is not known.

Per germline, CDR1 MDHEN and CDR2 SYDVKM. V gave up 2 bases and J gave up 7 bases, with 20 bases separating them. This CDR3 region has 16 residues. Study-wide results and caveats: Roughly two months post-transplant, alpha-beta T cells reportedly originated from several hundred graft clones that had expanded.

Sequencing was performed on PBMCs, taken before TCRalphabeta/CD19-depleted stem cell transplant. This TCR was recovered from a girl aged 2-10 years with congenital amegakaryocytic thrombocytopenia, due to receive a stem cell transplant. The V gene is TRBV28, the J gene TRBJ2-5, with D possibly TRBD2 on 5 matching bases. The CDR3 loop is CASSLAPPGPRGTQYF. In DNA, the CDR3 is TGTGCCAGCAGTTTAGCCCCCCCAGGACCCCGGGGGACCCAGTACTTC.